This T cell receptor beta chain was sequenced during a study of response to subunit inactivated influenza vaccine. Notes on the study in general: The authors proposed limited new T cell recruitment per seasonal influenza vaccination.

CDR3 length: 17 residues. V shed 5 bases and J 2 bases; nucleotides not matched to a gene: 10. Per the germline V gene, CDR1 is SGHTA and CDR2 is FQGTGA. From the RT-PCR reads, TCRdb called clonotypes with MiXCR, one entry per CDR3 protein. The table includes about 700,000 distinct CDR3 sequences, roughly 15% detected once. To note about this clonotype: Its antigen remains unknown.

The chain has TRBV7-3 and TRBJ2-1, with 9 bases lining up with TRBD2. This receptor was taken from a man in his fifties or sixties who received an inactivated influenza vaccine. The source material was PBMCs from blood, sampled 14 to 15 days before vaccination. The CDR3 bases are TGTGCCAGCAGCCTGGGACCTAGCGGGATAGCCTACAATGAGCAGTTCTTC. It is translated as CASSLGPSGIAYNEQFF. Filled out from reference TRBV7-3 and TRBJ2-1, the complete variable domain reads GAGVSQTPSNKVTEKGKYVELRCDPISGHTALYWYRQSLGQGPEFLIYFQGTGAADDSGLPNDRFFAVRPEGSVSTLKIQRTERGDSAVYLCASSLGPSGIAYNEQFFGPGTRLTVL.